The entry below gives a single T cell receptor beta chain sequence along with its context. Its cognate antigen is unknown. This record comes from a study of blood T cells in healthy people across ages. Whole-study results and caveats: There was a strong correlation between TCR beta diversity and naive T cell percentage. It was the long-lived donors that had more naive CD4+ cells and higher diversity than aged donors.

The CDR3 consists of 14 residues. CDR1 is SEHNR and CDR2 is FQNEAQ in the germline V gene (reference sequence). V lost 2 bases to trimming and J lost 13 bases; unmatched junction nucleotides: 11. In terms of origin and age, donors were healthy Caucasian individuals from Russia aged about 6 to 90. The authors ran a second PCR of 7 to 11 cycles using a sample-barcoded 5' primer and a J-beta primer mix. Each cDNA molecule received a tag from a template-switch adaptor that had 12 random nucleotides. TCRdb analysed the 5' RACE reads with MiXCR anew, one entry per CDR3 protein. This sample has more than 1 million distinct CDR3 sequences, with 35% to 55% found just once.

Sample: blood. This sequence was found in an older woman in good health. This chain joins TRBV7-9 and TRBJ2-1; the match to TRBD2 covers 7 bases. CDR3 sequence (DNA): TGTGCCAGCAGCTTATCCTTTCGGGGGGAACCACAGTTCTTC. This gives the protein CASSLSFRGEPQFF. Variable domain in full (rest from reference TRBV7-9 and TRBJ2-1): DTGVSQNPRHKITKRGQNVTFRCDPISEHNRLYWYRQTLGQGPEFLTYFQNEAQLEKSRLLSDRFSAERPKGSFSTLEIQRTEQGDSAMYLCASSLSFRGEPQFFGPGTRLTVL.